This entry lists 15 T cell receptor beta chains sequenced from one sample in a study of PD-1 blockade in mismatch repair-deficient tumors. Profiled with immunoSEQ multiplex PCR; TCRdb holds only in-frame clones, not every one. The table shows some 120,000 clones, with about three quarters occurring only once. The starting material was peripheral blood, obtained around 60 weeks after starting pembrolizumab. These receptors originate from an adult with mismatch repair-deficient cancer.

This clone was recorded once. CDR3 protein: CASSRDRRYNEQFF. The CDR3 DNA is TGTGCCAGTAGCAGGGACAGACGCTACAATGAGCAGTTCTTC. The chain joins TRBV19 to TRBJ2-1, with 7 positions matching TRBD1. Germline CDR1 LNHDA, CDR2 SQIVND (reference sequence). The CDR3 runs 14 residues. V dropped 6 bases and J dropped 3; count of bases not matched to a gene: 5.

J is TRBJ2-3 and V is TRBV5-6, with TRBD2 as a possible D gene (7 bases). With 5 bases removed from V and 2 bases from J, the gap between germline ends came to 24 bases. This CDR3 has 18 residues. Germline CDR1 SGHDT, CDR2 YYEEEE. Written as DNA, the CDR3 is TGTGCCAGCAGTCATCTCCCCCTCTTGGGGGGGGCCACAGATACGCAGTATTTT. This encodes CASSHLPLLGGATDTQYF.

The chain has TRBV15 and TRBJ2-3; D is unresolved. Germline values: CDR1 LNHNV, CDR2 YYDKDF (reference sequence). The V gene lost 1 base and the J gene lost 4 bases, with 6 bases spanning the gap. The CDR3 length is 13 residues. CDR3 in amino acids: CATSRGVADTQYF. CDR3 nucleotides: TGTGCCACCAGCAGAGGGGTAGCAGATACGCAGTATTTT.

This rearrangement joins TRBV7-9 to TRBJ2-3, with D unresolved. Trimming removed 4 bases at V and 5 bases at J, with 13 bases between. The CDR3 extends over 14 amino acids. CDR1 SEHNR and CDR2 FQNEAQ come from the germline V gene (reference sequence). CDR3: CASSSSFGEDTQYF. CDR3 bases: TGTGCCAGCAGCTCTTCATTCGGAGAAGATACGCAGTATTTT.

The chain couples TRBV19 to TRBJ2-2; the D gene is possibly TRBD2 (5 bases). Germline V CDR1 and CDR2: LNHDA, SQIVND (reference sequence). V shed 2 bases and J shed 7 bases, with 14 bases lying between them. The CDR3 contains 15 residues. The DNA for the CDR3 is TGTGCCAGTAGTATAAGTGACGGGATTCTCGGGGAGCTGTTTTTT. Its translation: CASSISDGILGELFF.

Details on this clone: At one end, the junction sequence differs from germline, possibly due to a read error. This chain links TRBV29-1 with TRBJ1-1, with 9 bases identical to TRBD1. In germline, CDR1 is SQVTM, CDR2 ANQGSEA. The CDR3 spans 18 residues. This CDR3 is CSAEPGQGVVGTNTEAFF. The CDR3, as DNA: TGCAGCGCTGAACCGGGACAGGGTGTTGTGGGAACGAACACTGAAGCTTTCTTT.

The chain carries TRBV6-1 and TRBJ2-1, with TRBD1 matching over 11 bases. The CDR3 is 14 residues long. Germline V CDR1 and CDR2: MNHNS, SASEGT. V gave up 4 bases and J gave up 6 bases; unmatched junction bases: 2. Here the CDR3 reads CASSGGTGGNEQFF. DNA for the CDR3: TGTGCCAGCAGTGGGGGGACAGGGGGCAATGAGCAGTTCTTC.

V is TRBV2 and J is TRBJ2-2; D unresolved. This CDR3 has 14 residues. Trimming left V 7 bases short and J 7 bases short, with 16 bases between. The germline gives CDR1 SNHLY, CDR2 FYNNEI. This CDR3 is CASTPSLPGGELFF. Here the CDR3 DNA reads TGTGCCAGCACTCCATCCCTGCCGGGCGGGGAGCTGTTTTTT.

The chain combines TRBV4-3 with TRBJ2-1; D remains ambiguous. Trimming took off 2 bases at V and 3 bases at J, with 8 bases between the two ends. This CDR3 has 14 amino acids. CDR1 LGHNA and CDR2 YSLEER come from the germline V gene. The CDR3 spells CASSQLGRYNEQFF. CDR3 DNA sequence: TGCGCCAGCAGCCAACTGGGTCGCTACAATGAGCAGTTCTTC.

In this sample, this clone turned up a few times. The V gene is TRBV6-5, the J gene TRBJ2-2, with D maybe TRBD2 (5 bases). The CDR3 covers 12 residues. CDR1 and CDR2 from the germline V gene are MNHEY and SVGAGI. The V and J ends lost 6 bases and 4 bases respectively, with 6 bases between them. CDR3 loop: CASSGLTGELFF. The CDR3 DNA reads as TGTGCCAGCAGCGGACTCACCGGGGAGCTGTTTTTT.

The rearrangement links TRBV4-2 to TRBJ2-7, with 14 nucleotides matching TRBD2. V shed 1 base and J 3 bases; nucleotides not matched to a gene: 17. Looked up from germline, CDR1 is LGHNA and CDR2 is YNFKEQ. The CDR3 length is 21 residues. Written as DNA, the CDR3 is TGTGCCAGCAGCCAAGTTTTAAGGAGGACTAGCGGGAGGTCTGGGGGCTACGAGCAGTACTTC. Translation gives CASSQVLRRTSGRSGGYEQYF.

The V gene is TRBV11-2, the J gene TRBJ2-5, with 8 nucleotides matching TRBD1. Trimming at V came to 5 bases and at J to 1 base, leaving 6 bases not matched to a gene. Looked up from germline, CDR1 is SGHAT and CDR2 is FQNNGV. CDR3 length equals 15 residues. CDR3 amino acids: CASSPAGQGQETQYF. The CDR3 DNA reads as TGTGCCAGCAGCCCCGCCGGACAGGGCCAAGAGACCCAGTACTTC.

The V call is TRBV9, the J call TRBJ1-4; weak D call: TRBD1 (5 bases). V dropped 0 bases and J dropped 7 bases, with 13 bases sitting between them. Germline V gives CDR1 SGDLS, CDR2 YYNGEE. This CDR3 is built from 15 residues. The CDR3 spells CASSVDQGRGEKLFF. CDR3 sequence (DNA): TGTGCCAGCAGCGTAGATCAGGGTCGAGGTGAAAAACTGTTTTTT.

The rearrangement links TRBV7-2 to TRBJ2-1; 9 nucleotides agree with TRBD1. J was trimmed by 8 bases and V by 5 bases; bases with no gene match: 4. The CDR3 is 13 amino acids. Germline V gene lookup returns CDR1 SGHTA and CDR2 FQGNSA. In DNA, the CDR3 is TGTGCCAGCAGCCTGGACAGGGGCGATGAGCAGTTCTTC. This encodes CASSLDRGDEQFF.

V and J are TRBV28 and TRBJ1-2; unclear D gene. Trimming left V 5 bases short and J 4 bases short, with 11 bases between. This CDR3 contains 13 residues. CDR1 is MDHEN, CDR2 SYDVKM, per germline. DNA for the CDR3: TGTGCCAGCAGTCTCGGACGGCTCTATGGCTACACCTTC. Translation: CASSLGRLYGYTF.